This entry features one T cell receptor beta chain sequence. One end of the junction fails to match germline, which may point to a read error. The sample belongs to a study of blood T cell repertoires in COVID-19. At the level of the study: PBMCs, B-cell-depleted T cells, or T cells were the source of the cDNA or gDNA that made up the material.

Individuals aged roughly 18 to 95 years were recruited from about two dozen US areas. Cohorts were determined from participant-reported clinical history. What the recovered Cohort 3 donors had was two negative PCRs, clearance, or symptom resolution. The CDR3 consists of 13 residues. Germline assignment: CDR1 SGHKS and CDR2 YYEKEE (reference sequence). The protocol was immunoSEQ multiplex PCR, while the TCRdb copy is restricted to in-frame clones and leaves out a portion. The sample lists a few hundred thousand clones; about 90% were seen once. The chain recombines TRBV5-5 with TRBJ1-1; D unresolved. The TCR was taken from an older woman who had recovered from COVID-19. Specimen: PBMCs or T cells enriched from blood (not recorded which). CDR3 nucleotide sequence: TGTGCCAGCAGCCATGATGTAGGCACTAAAGCTTTCTTT. It translates to CASSHDVGTKAFF.